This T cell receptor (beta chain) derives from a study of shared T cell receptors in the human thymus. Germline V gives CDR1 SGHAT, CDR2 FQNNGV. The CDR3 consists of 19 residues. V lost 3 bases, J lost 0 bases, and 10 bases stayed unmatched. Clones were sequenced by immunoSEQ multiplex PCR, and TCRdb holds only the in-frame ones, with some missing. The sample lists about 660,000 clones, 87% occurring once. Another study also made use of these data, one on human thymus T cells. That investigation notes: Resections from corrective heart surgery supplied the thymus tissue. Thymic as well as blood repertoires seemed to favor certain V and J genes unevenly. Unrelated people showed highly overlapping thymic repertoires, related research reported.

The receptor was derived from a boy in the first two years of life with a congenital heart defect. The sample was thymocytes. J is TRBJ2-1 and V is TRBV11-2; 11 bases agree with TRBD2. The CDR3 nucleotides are TGTGCCAGCAGCTTCCTAGCGGGAGGAACATTAAGCTCCTACAATGAGCAGTTCTTC. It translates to CASSFLAGGTLSSYNEQFF.